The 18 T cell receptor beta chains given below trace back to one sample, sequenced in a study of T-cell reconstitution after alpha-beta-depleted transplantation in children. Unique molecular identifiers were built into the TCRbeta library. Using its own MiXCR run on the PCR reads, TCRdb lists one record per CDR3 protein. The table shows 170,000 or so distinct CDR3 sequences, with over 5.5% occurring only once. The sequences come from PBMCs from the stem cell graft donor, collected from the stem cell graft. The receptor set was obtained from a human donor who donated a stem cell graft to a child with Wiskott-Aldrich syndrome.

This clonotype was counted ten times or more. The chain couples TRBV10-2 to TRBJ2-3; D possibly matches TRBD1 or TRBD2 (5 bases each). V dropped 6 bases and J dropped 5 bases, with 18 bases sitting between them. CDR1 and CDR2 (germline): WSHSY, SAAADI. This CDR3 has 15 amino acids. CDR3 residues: CASRPPGRLRDTQYF. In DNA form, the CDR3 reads TGCGCCAGCAGGCCACCGGGACGCCTTAGAGATACGCAGTATTTT.

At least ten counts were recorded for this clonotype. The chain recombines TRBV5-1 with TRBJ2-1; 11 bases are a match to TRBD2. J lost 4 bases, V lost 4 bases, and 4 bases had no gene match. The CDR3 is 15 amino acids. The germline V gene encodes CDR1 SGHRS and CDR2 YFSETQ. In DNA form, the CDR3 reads TGCGCCAGCAGCGTGCGACTAGCGGGGTACAATGAGCAGTTCTTC. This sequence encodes CASSVRLAGYNEQFF.

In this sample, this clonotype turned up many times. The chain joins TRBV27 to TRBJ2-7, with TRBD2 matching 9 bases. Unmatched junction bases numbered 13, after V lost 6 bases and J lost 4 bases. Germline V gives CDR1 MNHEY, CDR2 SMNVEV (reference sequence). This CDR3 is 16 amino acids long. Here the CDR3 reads CASSLSPASGTYEQYF. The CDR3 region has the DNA TGTGCCAGCAGCCTATCCCCGGCTAGCGGGACGTACGAGCAGTACTTC.

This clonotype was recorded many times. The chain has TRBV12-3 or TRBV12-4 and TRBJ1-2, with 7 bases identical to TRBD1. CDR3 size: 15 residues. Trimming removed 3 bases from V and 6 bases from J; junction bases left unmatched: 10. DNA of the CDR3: TGTGCCAGCAGTTTCTCGACAGGGAAGGAGCATGGCTACACCTTC. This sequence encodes CASSFSTGKEHGYTF.

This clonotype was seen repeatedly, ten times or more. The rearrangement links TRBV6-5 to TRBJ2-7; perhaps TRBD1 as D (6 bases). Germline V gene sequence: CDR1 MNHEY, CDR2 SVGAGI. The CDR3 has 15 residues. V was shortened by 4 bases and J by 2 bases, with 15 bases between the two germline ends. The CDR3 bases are TGTGCCAGCAGTTTTACCTTGGGACAAGCCTACGAGCAGTACTTC. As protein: CASSFTLGQAYEQYF.

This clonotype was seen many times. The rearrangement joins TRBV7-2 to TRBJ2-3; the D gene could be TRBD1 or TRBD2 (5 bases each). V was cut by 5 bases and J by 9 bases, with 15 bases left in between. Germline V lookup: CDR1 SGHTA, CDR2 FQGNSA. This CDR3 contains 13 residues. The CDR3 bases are TGTGCCAGCAGCGGCAACGAGAGGGGAACGCAGTATTTT. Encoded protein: CASSGNERGTQYF.

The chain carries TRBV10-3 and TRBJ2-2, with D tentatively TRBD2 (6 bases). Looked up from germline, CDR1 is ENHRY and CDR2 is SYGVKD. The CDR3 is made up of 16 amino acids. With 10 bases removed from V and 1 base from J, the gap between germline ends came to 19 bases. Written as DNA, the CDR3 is TGTGCCACCAAGGGGCGGGACGACGAGAACACCGGGGAGCTGTTTTTT. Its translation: CATKGRDDENTGELFF.

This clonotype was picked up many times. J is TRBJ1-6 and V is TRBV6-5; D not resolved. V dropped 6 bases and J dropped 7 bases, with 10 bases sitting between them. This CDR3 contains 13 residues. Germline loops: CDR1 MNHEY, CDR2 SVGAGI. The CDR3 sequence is CASRRVTNSPLHF. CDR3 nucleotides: TGTGCCAGCAGGCGGGTTACCAATTCACCCCTCCACTTT.

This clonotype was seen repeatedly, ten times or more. The CDR3 DNA reads TGCAGTGCTAGGACAGGCGTCAGCAATCAGCCCCAGCATTTT. As protein: CSARTGVSNQPQHF. V gene TRBV20-1 combines with J gene TRBJ1-5; a weak D match, TRBD1 (6 bases). V was clipped by 3 bases and J by 1 base, with 10 bases between them. CDR3 length equals 14 residues. Germline V CDR1 and CDR2: DFQATT, SNEGSKA (reference sequence).

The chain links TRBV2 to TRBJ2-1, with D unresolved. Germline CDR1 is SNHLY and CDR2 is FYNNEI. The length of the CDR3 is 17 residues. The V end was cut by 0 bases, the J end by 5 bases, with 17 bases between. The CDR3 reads CASSEALLSFINNEQFF. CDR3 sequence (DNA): TGTGCCAGCAGTGAAGCGCTTCTTAGCTTTATTAACAATGAGCAGTTCTTC.

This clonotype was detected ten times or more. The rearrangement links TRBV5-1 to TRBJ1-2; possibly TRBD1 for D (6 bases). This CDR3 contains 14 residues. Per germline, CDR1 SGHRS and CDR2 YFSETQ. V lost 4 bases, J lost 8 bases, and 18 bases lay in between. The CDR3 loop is CASSPDTGTLGYTF. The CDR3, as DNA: TGCGCCAGCAGCCCAGACACAGGGACCCTCGGCTACACCTTC.

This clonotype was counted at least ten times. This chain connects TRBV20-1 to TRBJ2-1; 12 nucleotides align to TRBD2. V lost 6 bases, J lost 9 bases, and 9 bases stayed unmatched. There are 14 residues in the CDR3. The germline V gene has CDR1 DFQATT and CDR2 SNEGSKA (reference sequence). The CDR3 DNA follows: TGCAGTGCCCGTCTAGCGGGAGGGCCCGTTGAGCAGTTCTTC. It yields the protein CSARLAGGPVEQFF.

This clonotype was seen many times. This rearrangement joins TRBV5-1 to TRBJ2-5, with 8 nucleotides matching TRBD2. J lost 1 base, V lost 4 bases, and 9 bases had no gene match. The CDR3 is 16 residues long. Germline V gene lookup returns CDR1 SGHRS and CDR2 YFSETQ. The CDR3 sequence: CASSPVTSGRQETQYF. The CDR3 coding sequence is TGCGCCAGCAGCCCCGTTACTAGCGGTCGCCAAGAGACCCAGTACTTC.

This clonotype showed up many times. In DNA form, the CDR3 reads TGTGCCAGCAGGGGGAATCGTGTGGCTAATGAAAAACTGTTTTTT. Its translation: CASRGNRVANEKLFF. The rearrangement joins TRBV12-3 or TRBV12-4 to TRBJ1-4; D ambiguous. The CDR3 is 15 residues long. V was clipped by 6 bases and J by 3 bases, with 14 bases between them.

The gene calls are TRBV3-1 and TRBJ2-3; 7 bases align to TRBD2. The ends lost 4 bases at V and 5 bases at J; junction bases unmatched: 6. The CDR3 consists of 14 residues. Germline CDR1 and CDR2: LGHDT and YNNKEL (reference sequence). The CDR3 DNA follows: TGTGCCAGCAGCCTTCGGGGGGTAGAAGATACGCAGTATTTT. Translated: CASSLRGVEDTQYF.

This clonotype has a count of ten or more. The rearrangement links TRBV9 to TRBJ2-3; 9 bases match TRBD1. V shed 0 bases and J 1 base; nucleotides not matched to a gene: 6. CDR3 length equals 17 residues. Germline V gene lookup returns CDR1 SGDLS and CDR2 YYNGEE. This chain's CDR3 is CASSVGITGGGTDTQYF. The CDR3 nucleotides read TGTGCCAGCAGCGTAGGGATAACAGGGGGCGGCACAGATACGCAGTATTTT.

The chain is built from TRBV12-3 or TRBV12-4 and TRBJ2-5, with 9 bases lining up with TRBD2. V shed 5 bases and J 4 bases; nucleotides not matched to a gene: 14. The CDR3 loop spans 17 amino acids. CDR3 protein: CASSRGFSGRERETQYF. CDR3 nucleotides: TGTGCCAGCAGTCGGGGGTTTAGCGGGAGAGAGAGAGAGACCCAGTACTTC.

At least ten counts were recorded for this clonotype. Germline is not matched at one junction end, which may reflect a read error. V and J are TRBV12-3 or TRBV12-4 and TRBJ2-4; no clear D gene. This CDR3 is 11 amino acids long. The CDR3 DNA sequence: TGCGCCAGCAGCTTGGGCGGAGTTCAGTACTTC. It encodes CASSLGGVQYF.